Listed below are T cell receptor beta chains from one sample, sequenced in a study of blood T cell repertoires in COVID-19. The method was immunoSEQ multiplex PCR; TCRdb's version includes in-frame clones alone and lacks a portion of them. The sample holds around 250,000 clones, over 75% seen once. Sequencing input: peripheral blood. Receptors originate from a human donor in a cohort sampled during active COVID-19. The CDR3 runs from the conserved cysteine through the conserved F or W. Size is omitted from some rows. Given values are once, few, many or a class for expanded clones.

V gene: TRBV10-3; clone size: -; J gene: TRBJ1-1; CDR3 protein: CAISERQGRTEAFF
V gene: TRBV7-9; clone size: few; J gene: TRBJ1-2; CDR3 protein: CASSLYTGTGQGYTF
V gene: TRBV6-5; clone size: -; J gene: TRBJ1-2; CDR3 protein: CASRKSRDSGYTF
V gene: TRBV27; clone size: -; J gene: TRBJ2-7; CDR3 protein: CASSLYRGTGIYEQYF
V gene: TRBV7-2; clone size: few; J gene: TRBJ2-5; CDR3 protein: CASSLRSLIETQYF
V gene: TRBV5-1; clone size: -; J gene: TRBJ1-6; CDR3 protein: CASSSENSPLHF
V gene: TRBV18; clone size: -; J gene: TRBJ2-3; CDR3 protein: CASSLGLTDTQYF
V gene: TRBV7-2; clone size: -; J gene: TRBJ2-3; CDR3 protein: CASSFPAGAPPADTQYF
V gene: TRBV5-6; clone size: few; J gene: TRBJ1-4; CDR3 protein: CASSPGGTNEKLFF
V gene: TRBV4-1; clone size: -; J gene: TRBJ2-5; CDR3 protein: CASSLGGLGGQETQYF
V gene: TRBV7-9; clone size: many; J gene: TRBJ2-7; CDR3 protein: CASSSDGGAREQYF
V gene: TRBV20-1; clone size: -; J gene: TRBJ2-7; CDR3 protein: CSGKAGNEQYF
V gene: TRBV5-4; clone size: -; J gene: TRBJ2-3; CDR3 protein: CASSPQGVSTDTQYF
V gene: TRBV29-1; clone size: -; J gene: TRBJ1-6; CDR3 protein: CSVPGQGDNSPLHF
V gene: TRBV18; clone size: -; J gene: TRBJ2-1; CDR3 protein: CASSKTGTSVYNEQFF
V gene: TRBV11-2; clone size: few; J gene: TRBJ1-4; CDR3 protein: CASSPGRTTNEKLFF
V gene: TRBV18; clone size: few; J gene: TRBJ2-7; CDR3 protein: CASSPGTRSSYEQYF